This T cell receptor beta chain originates from a study of identical twins. The study, taken as a whole, reports: Cross-sectional statistical analysis, not tracking of the same donors, underpinned the conclusions.

Germline CDR1 is MDHEN and CDR2 is SYDVKM. This CDR3 is 13 amino acids long. V lost 6 bases and J lost 7; bases outside the gene matches: 6. TCRdb itself ran the 5' RACE reads through MiXCR, one entry per CDR3 protein. The table has around 1.7 million distinct CDR3 sequences, less than 40% seen once. Concerning this clonotype: Its antigen is unknown.

The chain recombines TRBV28 with TRBJ1-5, with 7 bases matching TRBD1. Sequenced sample: cord blood. The receptor's source is a newborn girl in good health. The CDR3 DNA is TGTGCCAGCAGGGAAAACAGGGGCCAGCCCCAGCATTTT. It yields the protein CASRENRGQPQHF.